The subject of this entry is one TCR beta chain. Its antigen is unknown. This sample is drawn from a study of cytomegalovirus exposure and HLA in healthy donors. Overall study results and limits: Many donors carried some public TCRs, although rarity characterized most TCR sequences.

PCR primers comprised 60 Vbeta and 13 Jbeta primers. Generated by immunoSEQ multiplex PCR, the TCRdb table keeps only in-frame clones and is missing some. The sample carries 150,000 to 200,000 clones, about 90% recorded once. Germline V gene data show CDR1 as GTSNPN and CDR2 as SVGIG (reference sequence). The CDR3 sequence is 18 residues long. Trimming pared 0 bases from V and 1 base from J, leaving 22 bases between. This TCR was recovered from a girl under three years old in good health and CMV-seronegative. The source material was PBMCs. The chain is built from TRBV30 and TRBJ2-7; D not resolved. CDR3 sequence: CAWSVLGPSSTHSYEQYF. In nucleotides, the CDR3 is TGTGCCTGGAGTGTACTTGGGCCCTCATCGACACATTCCTACGAGCAGTACTTC. Supplemented by reference TRBV30 and TRBJ2-7, the full variable domain reads SQTIHQWPATLVQPVGSPLSLECTVEGTSNPNLYWYRQAAGRGLQLLFYSVGIGQISSEVPQNLSASRPQDRQFILSSKKLLLSDSGFYLCAWSVLGPSSTHSYEQYFGPGTRLTVT.